This T cell receptor beta chain was documented in a study of blood T cell repertoires in COVID-19 (TCRdb year 2020). In the study overall: Samples from collaborators originated in the United States, Italy and Spain and spanned both the acute and convalescent phases of COVID-19. The material from the prospective study consisted of cDNA or gDNA derived from T cells, B-cell-depleted T cells, or PBMCs. Subjects who had been exposed to COVID-19, were actively infected with it, or had recovered from it provided the deeply sampled blood TCRbeta repertoires that made up the dataset. A freely available public database, intended as a resource for researchers studying the immune response to SARS-CoV-2, is where the repertoires were released. Samples were obtained from the ongoing ImmuneRACE study (first 160 participants) and from over a thousand subjects provided by 6 global collaborators. Nearly every sample came with metadata listing a de-identified subject ID, COVID-19 status, age in years and sex. HLA class I and class II types, where available, came from metadata supplied by the sample provider rather than from assay-based typing.

What the research found in general, with its limitations: Clinical and demographic metadata were provided uncurated, with the amount varying by source and participant.

This clone is termed medium-sized (0.01 to 0.1%). Its specific antigen is unknown. No much larger clonotype is one base removed from it; base qualities were not supplied. Each collaborating institution followed its own protocols to collect whole blood in K2EDTA tubes. For TCRbeta analysis, collaborators shipped samples as frozen whole blood, isolated PBMCs, or DNA extracted from either of those sample types. CDR1 and CDR2, per the germline V gene, are MDHEN and SYDVKM. V and J are truncated by 4 bases and 7 bases respectively, leaving an intervening sequence of 5 bases. From the cysteine up to the phenylalanine, the CDR3 has a length of 11 residues. Kept here is only the CDR3 DNA, which spans 33 bases and is read in frame from base 1. The immunoSEQ Assay, a bias-controlled multiplex PCR, was used to amplify TCRbeta CDR3 regions from genomic DNA. The authors' analysis ran thus. Within the assay, amplification of reference gene primers was used to estimate how many nucleated cells each sample contained. Sequence reads were collapsed and filtered to measure the absolute abundance of every unique TCRbeta CDR3 rearrangement. Productive Simpson clonality was computed per sample as the square root of Simpson's diversity index over productive rearrangements. The table comes from immuneACCESS by way of TCRdb, which keeps in-frame sequences with V and J called. Part of the clones is missing from these tables; in studies checked, under half for an unresolved V gene and the rest for unknown reasons. V, J and clone size are taken as reported in that table, and D and trimming were inferred from the DNA itself. This sample lists roughly 120,000 clones; more than 60% were detected once. 2% to 3% of the sample belongs to the ten largest clones.

The sample consisted of peripheral blood. Recombination joined TRBV28 with TRBJ1-5, with the D segment identity uncertain. The source of this sequence is a man in his forties or fifties with acute or convalescent COVID-19. The CDR3 region reads CASSYRQPQHF. The DNA is as follows: TGTGCCAGCAGTTACCGGCAGCCCCAGCATTTT.